This paragraph covers one T cell receptor beta chain sequence. The target antigen is unknown. The data were obtained in a study of cytomegalovirus exposure and HLA in healthy donors. About the research overall: The study placed approximately 80% of its approximately 400 genotyped donors in the Caucasian-associated ancestry cluster.

PCR primers comprised 60 Vbeta and 13 Jbeta primers. TCRdb's table, derived via immunoSEQ multiplex PCR, lists solely in-frame clones and lacks some. The top ten hold roughly 4.7% of the sample, which has more than 130,000 clones, 80% seen once. General study findings and limits: A missense DCLRE1C variant was associated with V- and J-gene trimming of TCR beta chains in a later analysis, and an independent cohort replicated the association. Researchers left out some V segments, among them TRBV6-2 and TRBV6-3, as indistinguishable.

The CDR3 consists of 12 residues. In germline, CDR1 is SEHNR, CDR2 FQNEAQ (reference sequence). Trimming took 6 bases from V and 8 from J, leaving 10 bases between them. Sequenced material: PBMCs. V usage is TRBV7-9 and J usage is TRBJ1-4; no definite D call. The receptor's source is a male donor in good health and CMV-seronegative. The CDR3 DNA follows: TGTGCCAGCAGTCCCGAGGGCGAAAAACTGTTTTTT. This codes for CASSPEGEKLFF.